Shown below are 30 T cell receptor beta chains from a single sample sequenced in a study of OX40 agonist ivuxolimab in advanced cancers. TCRdb's copy holds only in-frame clones and misses some; the assay was immunoSEQ multiplex PCR. Of tens of thousands of clones in the sample, under 95% were seen once. Here the sequenced sample was CD4+ or CD8+ T cells sorted from blood, taken in a trial of the OX40 agonist ivuxolimab. The source is an adult with an advanced solid tumor such as melanoma, head and neck, liver or kidney cancer.

This chain links TRBV18 with TRBJ1-6; weak D call: TRBD1 (5 bases). Deletions cut 3 bases from V and 6 bases from J, with 15 bases between. Germline V gives CDR1 KGHSH, CDR2 LQKENI. The CDR3 sequence is 16 residues long. DNA of the CDR3: TGTGCCAGCTCACCCGCCCAGGACACCTTTAATTCACCCCTCCACTTT. As protein: CASSPAQDTFNSPLHF.

V usage is TRBV4-1 and J usage is TRBJ1-4; D remains ambiguous. Trimming shortened V by 0 bases and J by 4 bases, and 9 bases separated the two germline ends. Germline-derived CDR1 and CDR2 are MGHRA and YSYEKL. CDR3 length: 15 residues. This CDR3 is CASSQDVGINEKLFF. CDR3 sequence (DNA): TGCGCCAGCAGCCAAGACGTAGGGATTAATGAAAAACTGTTTTTT.

V is TRBV7-9 and J is TRBJ2-3; D uncertain. CDR3 length equals 13 residues. Germline values: CDR1 SEHNR, CDR2 FQNEAQ (reference sequence). V dropped 1 base and J dropped 6 bases, with 8 bases sitting between them. The CDR3 DNA reads as TGTGCCAGCAGCTTAGAGTACCGCGATACGCAGTATTTT. Its translation: CASSLEYRDTQYF.

The rearrangement links TRBV6-1 to TRBJ1-2; D not resolved. The CDR3 contains 12 residues. Germline CDR1 is MNHNS and CDR2 is SASEGT. V dropped 3 bases and J dropped 8 bases, with 10 bases sitting between them. CDR3 loop: CASSDRSWGYTF. As DNA, the CDR3 is TGTGCCAGCAGTGATCGGTCTTGGGGCTACACCTTC.

This clone was seen just once. The gene calls are TRBV6-5 and TRBJ1-5; no firm D call. Trimming removed 4 bases from V and 7 bases from J, with 8 bases in between. This CDR3 has 12 residues. Looked up from germline, CDR1 is MNHEY and CDR2 is SVGAGI. CDR3 loop: CASSSPEQPQHF. The CDR3 DNA reads as TGTGCCAGCAGTTCGCCGGAGCAGCCCCAGCATTTT.

The J gene is TRBJ2-3, the V gene TRBV6-1; TRBD1 aligns across 9 bases. With V trimmed by 4 bases and J by 5 bases, 7 bases remained unmatched. Germline CDR1 reads MNHNS; CDR2 reads SASEGT. The CDR3 is made up of 15 amino acids. DNA for the CDR3: TGTGCCAGCAGTGCGGACAGGGGTGGTGGAGATACGCAGTATTTT. Translated: CASSADRGGGDTQYF.

The chain has TRBV18 and TRBJ1-1, with no clear D. V gave up 9 bases and J gave up 1 base, with 15 bases separating them. This CDR3 has 14 amino acids. Germline V gene lookup returns CDR1 KGHSH and CDR2 LQKENI. CDR3 nucleotides: TGTGCCAGTGCTTCTTCTCTCGGGAACACTGAAGCTTTCTTT. This encodes CASASSLGNTEAFF.

V usage is TRBV6-8 and J usage is TRBJ2-2; TRBD1 aligns across 7 bases. The germline V gene encodes CDR1 MNHGY and CDR2 SAAAGT. Trimming at V came to 0 bases and at J to 0 bases, leaving 16 bases not matched to a gene. This CDR3 has 21 residues. The CDR3 nucleotides are TGTGCCAGCAGTTACTCCCTCGACAGGGACATCCCCGGAACGAACACCGGGGAGCTGTTTTTT. It encodes CASSYSLDRDIPGTNTGELFF.

This chain uses TRBV11-3 with TRBJ2-1; unclear D gene. V was shortened by 4 bases and J by 9 bases, with 13 bases between the two germline ends. Germline CDR1 reads SGHNT; CDR2 reads YENEEA. The CDR3 sequence is 13 residues long. The CDR3 region has the DNA TGTGCCAGCAGCTCCCCCCCCGTTGGTGAGCAGTTCTTC. It is translated as CASSSPPVGEQFF.

The CDR3 loop reads CASSFNRVTYEQYF. The DNA of the CDR3 is TGTGCCAGCAGTTTTAACAGGGTGACCTACGAGCAGTACTTC. The rearrangement uses TRBV27 and TRBJ2-7; D may be TRBD1 (6 bases). This CDR3 contains 14 residues. Germline V gene lookup returns CDR1 MNHEY and CDR2 SMNVEV (reference sequence). V was clipped by 3 bases and J by 2 bases, with 11 bases between them.

The chain combines TRBV21-1 with TRBJ2-7. TRBV21-1 is a known pseudogene. CDR3 size: 12 residues. The CDR3 DNA is TGTGCCAGCAGCAAGTGGGCCTACGAGCAGTACTTC. Amino acids: CASSKWAYEQYF.

This clone has a single count. The chain recombines TRBV4-1 with TRBJ1-5, with 9 bases aligning to TRBD1. CDR3 length: 15 amino acids. The trim removed 4 bases at V and 3 bases at J, leaving 4 bases unmatched. Germline-derived CDR1 and CDR2 are MGHRA and YSYEKL. The CDR3 nucleotides are TGCGCCAGCAGCCGCCTACAGGGGGCCAATCAGCCCCAGCATTTT. Amino acids: CASSRLQGANQPQHF.

The V and J genes are TRBV6-6 and TRBJ1-5; D is possibly TRBD1 (6 bases). Trimming cost V 5 bases and J 1 base, with 15 bases left between them. CDR3 length equals 16 residues. Germline CDR1 and CDR2: MNHNY and SVGAGI (reference sequence). The CDR3 bases are TGTGCCAGCAGTCCTCGACAGGCGAGGAGCAATCAGCCCCAGCATTTT. Its protein product is CASSPRQARSNQPQHF.

The V and J genes are TRBV2 and TRBJ1-2, with D possibly being TRBD1 (5 bases). Germline V gene lookup returns CDR1 SNHLY and CDR2 FYNNEI. V was trimmed by 6 bases and J by 8 bases, leaving 22 bases between them. The CDR3 contains 15 residues. The CDR3 spells CASRDPGHGRLGYTF. The CDR3 DNA is TGTGCCAGCAGGGACCCCGGACACGGACGGCTGGGCTACACCTTC. The full variable domain, completed using reference TRBV2 and TRBJ1-2, is EPEVTQTPSHQVTQMGQEVILRCVPISNHLYFYWYRQILGQKVEFLVSFYNNEISEKSEIFDDQFSVERPDGSNFTLKIRSTKLEDSAMYFCASRDPGHGRLGYTFGSGTRLTVV.

The chain combines TRBV19 with TRBJ2-1, with 10 bases lining up with TRBD2. Per the germline V gene, CDR1 is LNHDA and CDR2 is SQIVND (reference sequence). The CDR3 runs 15 residues. The junction had 6 bases not matched to a gene; V was cut back by 5 bases and J by 5 bases. CDR3: CASSGLAATNNEQFF. CDR3 nucleotide sequence: TGTGCCAGTAGTGGACTAGCGGCAACGAACAATGAGCAGTTCTTC.

The chain has TRBV6-5 and TRBJ1-5; no clear D gene. The germline V and J ends were trimmed by 6 bases and 5 bases, with 11 bases remaining between them. Germline CDR1 MNHEY, CDR2 SVGAGI. CDR3 size: 13 residues. CDR3 region: CASSPARYQPQHF. The CDR3 coding sequence is TGTGCCAGCAGCCCAGCGAGATATCAGCCCCAGCATTTT.

The chain couples TRBV19 to TRBJ2-2; D possibly matches TRBD1 or TRBD2 (5 bases each). CDR1 and CDR2 from the germline V gene are LNHDA and SQIVND (reference sequence). The ends were cut back, 5 bases at V and 1 base at J, with 14 bases in the middle. This CDR3 region has 16 residues. CDR3 protein: CASSPGAAGNTGELFF. The CDR3 nucleotides are TGTGCCAGTAGTCCCGGGGCGGCGGGGAACACCGGGGAGCTGTTTTTT.

V is TRBV19 and J is TRBJ1-5, with 9 nucleotides matching TRBD1. The CDR3 spans 13 residues. Trimming removed 7 bases from V and 6 bases from J; junction bases left unmatched: 4. Germline lookup yields CDR1 LNHDA and CDR2 SQIVND (reference sequence). The CDR3 sequence: CASTGQGLQPQHF. CDR3 DNA sequence: TGTGCCAGTACCGGACAGGGGCTTCAGCCCCAGCATTTT.

The chain links TRBV18 to TRBJ1-2; tentative D call: TRBD1 (6 bases). The CDR3 spans 14 residues. Germline-derived CDR1 and CDR2 are KGHSH and LQKENI. Trimming shortened V by 3 bases and J by 4 bases, and 12 bases separated the two germline ends. The CDR3 nucleotides are TGTGCCAGCTCACCCCCCCAGGGGCCCTATGGCTACACCTTC. Its protein product is CASSPPQGPYGYTF. The variable domain in full, completed from reference TRBV18 and TRBJ1-2, reads NAGVMQNPRHLVRRRGQEARLRCSPMKGHSHVYWYRQLPEEGLKFMVYLQKENIIDESGMPKERFSAEFPKEGPSILRIQQVVRGDSAAYFCASSPPQGPYGYTFGSGTRLTVV.

The J gene is TRBJ1-3, the V gene TRBV7-9; D is perhaps TRBD1 (5 bases). Deletions cut 7 bases from V and 4 bases from J, with 14 bases between. Per the germline V gene, CDR1 is SEHNR and CDR2 is FQNEAQ (reference sequence). The CDR3 consists of 14 residues. The CDR3 region is CASIDSGSGNTIYF. CDR3 DNA: TGTGCCAGCATCGACTCAGGGTCAGGAAACACCATATATTTT.

The table lists this clone with a few counts. V is TRBV9 and J is TRBJ1-1, with D unresolved. Germline V gene lookup returns CDR1 SGDLS and CDR2 YYNGEE. V was shortened by 0 bases and J by 4 bases, with 10 bases between the two germline ends. The CDR3 is 14 residues long. The CDR3 sequence is CASSVAFAGTEAFF. The CDR3 region has the DNA TGTGCCAGCAGCGTAGCATTCGCCGGCACTGAAGCTTTCTTT.

The sample holds a few counts of this clone. The V gene is TRBV7-3, the J gene TRBJ1-5; tentatively, D is TRBD1 (5 bases). The CDR3 consists of 13 residues. The ends were cut back, 5 bases at V and 4 bases at J, with 9 bases in the middle. The germline V gene encodes CDR1 SGHTA and CDR2 FQGTGA. The CDR3 region is CASSEGRNQPQHF. The CDR3 DNA is TGTGCCAGCAGCGAGGGGAGGAATCAGCCCCAGCATTTT.

The CDR3 loop is CASSLEDTQYF. The CDR3 DNA reads TGCGCCAGCAGCTTGGAAGATACGCAGTATTTT. This chain joins TRBV5-1 and TRBJ2-3; D unresolved. Germline V CDR1 and CDR2: SGHRS, YFSETQ. Trimming left V 0 bases short and J 5 bases short, with 1 base between. The CDR3 covers 11 residues.

CDR3 nucleotides: TGCGCCAGCTCGGGCCAAGCGGATTACGAGCAGTACTTC. It specifies CASSGQADYEQYF. This rearrangement joins TRBV10-1 to TRBJ2-7, with a tentative D call TRBD2 (5 bases). Germline lookup yields CDR1 WNHNN and CDR2 SYGVQD (reference sequence). Trimming took 8 bases from V and 4 from J, leaving 15 bases between them. The CDR3 sequence is 13 residues long.

V gene TRBV6-1 combines with J gene TRBJ2-7; D remains unclear. Trimming pared 4 bases from V and 2 bases from J, leaving 15 bases between. CDR1 is MNHNS and CDR2 is SASEGT in the germline V gene. CDR3 length: 15 amino acids. Written as DNA, the CDR3 is TGTGCCAGCAGTGCCTCTTTGACAAGGACCTACGAGCAGTACTTC. This gives the protein CASSASLTRTYEQYF.

The chain couples TRBV5-4 to TRBJ1-3, with unresolved D. The CDR3 has 18 residues. Per the germline V gene, CDR1 is SGHNT and CDR2 is YYREEE (reference sequence). With 2 bases removed from V and 0 bases from J, the gap between germline ends came to 18 bases. The CDR3 coding sequence is TGTGCCAGCAGCTTTAGCATGGGGTTCCCCAACTCTGGAAACACCATATATTTT. Translated, it gives CASSFSMGFPNSGNTIYF.

The chain carries TRBV2 and TRBJ1-1; no clear D. The CDR3 is 15 amino acids. Germline V lookup: CDR1 SNHLY, CDR2 FYNNEI. The V gene lost 7 bases and the J gene lost 4 bases, with 19 bases spanning the gap. CDR3 bases: TGTGCCAGCATTTTCTCCCTAGACACGCGCACTGAAGCTTTCTTT. Its protein product is CASIFSLDTRTEAFF.

The chain has TRBV7-2 and TRBJ2-7; D is unclear. The V and J ends lost 2 bases and 2 bases respectively, with 7 bases between them. CDR1 is SGHTA and CDR2 is FQGNSA in the germline V gene. The CDR3 contains 13 residues. The CDR3 coding sequence is TGTGCCAGCAGCTTAAGTCAGACCTACGAGCAGTACTTC. This codes for CASSLSQTYEQYF.

The chain joins TRBV12-2 to TRBJ1-3. TRBV12-2 is shown as a pseudogene. The CDR3 runs 15 residues. The CDR3 sequence is CASRLDRSSGNTIYF. CDR3 nucleotides: TGTGCAAGTCGCTTAGATAGGAGCTCTGGAAACACCATATATTTT.

This sequence joins TRBV6-5 and TRBJ2-7; D may be TRBD1 (5 bases). This CDR3 has 13 residues. V lost 5 bases to trimming and J lost 1 base, with 9 bases between them. In germline, CDR1 is MNHEY, CDR2 SVGAGI. DNA of the CDR3: TGTGCCAGCAGTGGACACCTATCCTACGAGCAGTACTTC. This gives the protein CASSGHLSYEQYF.